This entry is about one T cell receptor beta chain. The antigen is unknown. These data originate in a study of T cell responses to AZD1222 COVID-19 vaccine. Study observations and caveats: Baseline seropositives among AZD1222 recipients totaled only six. At 160-218 and 743-854, vaccine-associated CD4 TCRs were dominant, and they spanned spike.

Analyses pooled second doses at about 4 or about 12 weeks. Data came from immunoSEQ multiplex PCR; TCRdb stores just in-frame clones and leaves some out. The sample holds about 67,000 clones, 83% seen once. Sequencing was performed on peripheral blood, taken 28 days after the second AZD1222 dose. The TCR was taken from an adult who received the AZD1222 COVID-19 vaccine.

In DNA form, the CDR3 reads TGTGCCAGCAGCTTAGAGCGGGGGGAAAAACTGTTTTTT. Its translation: CASSLERGEKLFF. This chain connects TRBV7-8 to TRBJ1-4; TRBD1 is a possible D gene (5 bases). The CDR3 runs to 13 residues. Germline values: CDR1 SGHVS, CDR2 FQNEAQ. V lost 1 base to trimming and J lost 8 bases, with 8 bases between them.